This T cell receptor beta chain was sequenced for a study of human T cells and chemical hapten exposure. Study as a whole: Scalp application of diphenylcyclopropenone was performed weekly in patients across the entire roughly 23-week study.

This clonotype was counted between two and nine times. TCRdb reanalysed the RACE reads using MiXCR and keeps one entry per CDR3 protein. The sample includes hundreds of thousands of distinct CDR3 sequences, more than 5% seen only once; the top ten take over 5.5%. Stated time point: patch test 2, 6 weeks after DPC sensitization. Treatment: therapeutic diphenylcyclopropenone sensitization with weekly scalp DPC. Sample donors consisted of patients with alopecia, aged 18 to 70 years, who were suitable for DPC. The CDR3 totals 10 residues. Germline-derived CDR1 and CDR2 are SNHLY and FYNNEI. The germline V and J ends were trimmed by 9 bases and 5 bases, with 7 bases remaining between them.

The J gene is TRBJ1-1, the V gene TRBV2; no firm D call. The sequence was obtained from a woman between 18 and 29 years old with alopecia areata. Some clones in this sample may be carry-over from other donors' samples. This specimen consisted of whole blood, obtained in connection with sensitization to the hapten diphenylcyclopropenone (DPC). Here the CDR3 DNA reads TGTGCCAGGGGATCGACTGAAGCTTTCTTT. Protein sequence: CARGSTEAFF.